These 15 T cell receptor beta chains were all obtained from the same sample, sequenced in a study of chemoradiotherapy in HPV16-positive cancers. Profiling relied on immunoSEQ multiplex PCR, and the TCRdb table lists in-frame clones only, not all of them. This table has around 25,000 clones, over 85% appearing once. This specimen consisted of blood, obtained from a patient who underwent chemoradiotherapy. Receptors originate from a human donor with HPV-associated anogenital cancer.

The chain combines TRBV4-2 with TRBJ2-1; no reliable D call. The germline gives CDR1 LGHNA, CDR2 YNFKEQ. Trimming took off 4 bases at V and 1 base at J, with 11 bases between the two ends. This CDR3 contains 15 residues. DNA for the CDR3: TGTGCCAGCAGCCCGGGCGGAACGTCCTACAATGAGCAGTTCTTC. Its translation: CASSPGGTSYNEQFF.

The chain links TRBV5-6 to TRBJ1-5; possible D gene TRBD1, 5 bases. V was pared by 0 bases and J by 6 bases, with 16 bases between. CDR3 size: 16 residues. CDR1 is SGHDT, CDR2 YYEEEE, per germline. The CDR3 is CASSLGGAGESQPQHF. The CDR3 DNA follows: TGTGCCAGCAGCTTGGGCGGGGCTGGGGAATCTCAGCCCCAGCATTTT.

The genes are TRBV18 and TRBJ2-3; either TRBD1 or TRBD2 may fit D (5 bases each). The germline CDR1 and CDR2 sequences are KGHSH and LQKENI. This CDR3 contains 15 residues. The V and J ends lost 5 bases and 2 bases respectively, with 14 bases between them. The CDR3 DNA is TGTGCCAGCTCATCCGGGGCTGCCACCACAGATACGCAGTATTTT. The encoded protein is CASSSGAATTDTQYF.

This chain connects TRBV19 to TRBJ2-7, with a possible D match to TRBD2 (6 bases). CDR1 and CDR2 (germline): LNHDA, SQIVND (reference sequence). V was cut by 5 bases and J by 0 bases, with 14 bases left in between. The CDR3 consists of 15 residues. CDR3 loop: CASSAIGGVSYEQYF. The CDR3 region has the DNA TGTGCCAGTAGTGCGATTGGCGGGGTCTCCTACGAGCAGTACTTC.

CDR3 coding DNA: TGTGCCAGCAGCCCCGGACAGGGGTCCTACAATGAGCAGTTCTTC. It yields the protein CASSPGQGSYNEQFF. The rearrangement uses TRBV5-5 and TRBJ2-1; TRBD1 agrees at 9 bases. After removal of 4 bases from V and 1 base from J, the junction contained 3 bases not matched to a gene. The CDR3 length is 15 residues. The germline V gene has CDR1 SGHKS and CDR2 YYEKEE (reference sequence).

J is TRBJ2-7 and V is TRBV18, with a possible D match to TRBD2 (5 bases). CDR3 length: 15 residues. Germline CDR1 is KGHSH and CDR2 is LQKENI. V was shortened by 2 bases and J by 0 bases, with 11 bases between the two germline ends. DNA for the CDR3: TGTGCCAGCTCACCAGCGGGCGGCAGCTCCTACGAGCAGTACTTC. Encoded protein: CASSPAGGSSYEQYF.

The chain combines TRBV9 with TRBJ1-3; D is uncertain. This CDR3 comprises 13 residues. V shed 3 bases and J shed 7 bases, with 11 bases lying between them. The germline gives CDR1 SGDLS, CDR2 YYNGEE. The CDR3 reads CASSDQPGNTIYF. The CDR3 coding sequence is TGTGCCAGCAGCGACCAGCCGGGGAACACCATATATTTT.

CDR3 residues: CASTPWGNSGNTIYF. In nucleotides, the CDR3 is TGTGCCAGCACACCCTGGGGAAACTCTGGAAACACCATATATTTT. The chain employs TRBV5-6 and TRBJ1-3; D uncertain. The CDR3 contains 15 residues. Germline CDR1 SGHDT, CDR2 YYEEEE. Trimming removed 6 bases at V and 0 bases at J, with 13 bases between.

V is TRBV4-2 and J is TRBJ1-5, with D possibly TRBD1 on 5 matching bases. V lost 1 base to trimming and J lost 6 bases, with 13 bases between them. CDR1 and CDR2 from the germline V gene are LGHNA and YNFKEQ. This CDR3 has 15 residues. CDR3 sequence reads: CASSQGGVKGQPQHF. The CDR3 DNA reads TGTGCCAGCAGCCAAGGGGGGGTAAAGGGTCAGCCCCAGCATTTT.

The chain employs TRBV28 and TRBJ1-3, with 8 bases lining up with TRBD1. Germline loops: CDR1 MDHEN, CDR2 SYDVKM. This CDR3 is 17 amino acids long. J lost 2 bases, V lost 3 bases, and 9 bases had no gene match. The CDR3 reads CASSFGTGSLAGNTIYF. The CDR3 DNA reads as TGTGCCAGCAGTTTTGGGACAGGTTCCCTTGCTGGAAACACCATATATTTT. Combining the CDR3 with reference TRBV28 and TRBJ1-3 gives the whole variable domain DVKVTQSSRYLVKRTGEKVFLECVQDMDHENMFWYRQDPGLGLRLIYFSYDVKMKEKGDIPEGYSVSREKKERFSLILESASTNQTSMYLCASSFGTGSLAGNTIYFGEGSWLTVV.

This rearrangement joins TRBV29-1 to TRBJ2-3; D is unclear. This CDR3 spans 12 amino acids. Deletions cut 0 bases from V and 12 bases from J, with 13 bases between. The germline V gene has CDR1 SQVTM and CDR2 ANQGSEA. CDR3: CSVEETSLSQYF. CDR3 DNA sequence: TGCAGCGTTGAAGAAACGTCCTTGTCCCAGTATTTT.

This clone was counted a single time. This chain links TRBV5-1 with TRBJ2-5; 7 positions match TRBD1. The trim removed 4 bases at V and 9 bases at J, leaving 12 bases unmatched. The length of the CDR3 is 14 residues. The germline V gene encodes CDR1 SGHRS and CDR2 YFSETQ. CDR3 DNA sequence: TGCGCCAGCAGCCCGGAAGGGGGCGGGCGGGCCCAGTACTTC. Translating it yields CASSPEGGGRAQYF.

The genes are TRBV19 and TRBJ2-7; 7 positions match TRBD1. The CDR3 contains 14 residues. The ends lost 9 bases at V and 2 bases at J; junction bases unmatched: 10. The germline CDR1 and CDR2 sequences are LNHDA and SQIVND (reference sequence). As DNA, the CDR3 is TGTGCCAGCCGCCCCCGGGACAGCGCCTACGAGCAGTACTTC. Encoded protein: CASRPRDSAYEQYF.

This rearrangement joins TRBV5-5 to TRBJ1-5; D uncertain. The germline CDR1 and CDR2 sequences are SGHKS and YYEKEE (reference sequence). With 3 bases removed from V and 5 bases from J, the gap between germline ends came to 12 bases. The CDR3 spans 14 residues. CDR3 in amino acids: CASSSRSSDQPQHF. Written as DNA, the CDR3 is TGTGCCAGCAGCTCCCGCTCTTCCGATCAGCCCCAGCATTTT.

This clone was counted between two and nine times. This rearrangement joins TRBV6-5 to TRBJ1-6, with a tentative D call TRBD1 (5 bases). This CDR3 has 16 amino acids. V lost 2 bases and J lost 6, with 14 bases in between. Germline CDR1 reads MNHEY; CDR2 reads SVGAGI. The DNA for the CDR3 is TGTGCCAGCAGTTACATTGGGGGAAATGGTAATTCACCCCTCCACTTT. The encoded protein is CASSYIGGNGNSPLHF.